A single T cell receptor (beta chain) is shown here with its context. Antigen unknown. The record originates from a study of cytomegalovirus exposure and HLA in healthy donors. About the study: Early release data held tens of millions of unique TCRs from HLA-typed donors. Study observations and caveats: There were some V segments, including TRBV6-2 and TRBV6-3, excluded as indistinguishable. About 90% or about 30% of the time was how often most TCR beta V segments were productive, according to an earlier analysis. Cytomegalovirus association was listed for about 150 TCR beta chains.

Amplification used 60 Vbeta primers and 13 Jbeta primers. Sequencing was performed with immunoSEQ multiplex PCR; in TCRdb, only in-frame clones are kept and a portion is missing. The listing contains about 99,000 clones. The trim removed 2 bases at V and 2 bases at J, leaving 8 bases unmatched. Germline CDR1 reads SGHVS; CDR2 reads FQNEAQ. This CDR3 has 16 amino acids. The receptor was isolated from a middle-aged man in good health and CMV-seronegative. This chain connects TRBV7-8 to TRBJ2-5; 7 positions agree with TRBD1. Material: PBMCs. The CDR3: CASSLLFTGEQETQYF. In DNA form, the CDR3 reads TGTGCCAGCAGCTTATTATTCACAGGGGAACAAGAGACCCAGTACTTC. The full variable domain, completed using reference TRBV7-8 and TRBJ2-5, is GAGVSQSPRYKVAKRGQDVALRCDPISGHVSLFWYQQALGQGPEFLTYFQNEAQLDKSGLPSDRFFAERPEGSVSTLKIQRTQQEDSAVYLCASSLLFTGEQETQYFGPGTRLLVL.